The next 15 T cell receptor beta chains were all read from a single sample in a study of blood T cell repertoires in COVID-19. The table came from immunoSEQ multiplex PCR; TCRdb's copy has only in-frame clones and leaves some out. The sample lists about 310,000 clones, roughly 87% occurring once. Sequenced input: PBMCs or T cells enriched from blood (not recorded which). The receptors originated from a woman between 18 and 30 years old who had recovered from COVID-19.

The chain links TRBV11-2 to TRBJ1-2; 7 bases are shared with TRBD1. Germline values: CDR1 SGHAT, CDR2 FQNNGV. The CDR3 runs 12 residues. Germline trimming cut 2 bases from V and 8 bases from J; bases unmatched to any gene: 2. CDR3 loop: CASSLSGGGYTF. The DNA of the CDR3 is TGTGCCAGCAGCTTATCAGGGGGAGGCTACACCTTC.

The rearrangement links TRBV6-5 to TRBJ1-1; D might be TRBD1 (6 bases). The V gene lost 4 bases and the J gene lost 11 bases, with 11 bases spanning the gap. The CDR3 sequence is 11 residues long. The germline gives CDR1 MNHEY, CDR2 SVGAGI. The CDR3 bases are TGTGCCAGCAGTTCACGACAGGATGCTTTCTTT. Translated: CASSSRQDAFF.

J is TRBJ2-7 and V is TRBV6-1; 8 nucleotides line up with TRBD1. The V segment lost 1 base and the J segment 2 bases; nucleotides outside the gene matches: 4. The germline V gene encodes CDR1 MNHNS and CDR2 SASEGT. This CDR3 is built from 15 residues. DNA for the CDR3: TGTGCCAGCAGTGAAGGGACAGGGAACACCTACGAGCAGTACTTC. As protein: CASSEGTGNTYEQYF.

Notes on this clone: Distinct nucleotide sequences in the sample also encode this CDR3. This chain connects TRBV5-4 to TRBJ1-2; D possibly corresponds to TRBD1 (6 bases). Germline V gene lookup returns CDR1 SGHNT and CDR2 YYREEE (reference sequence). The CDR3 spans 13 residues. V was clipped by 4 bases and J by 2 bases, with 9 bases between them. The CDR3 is CASSPDRNYGYTF. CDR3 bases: TGTGCCAGCAGCCCGGACAGAAACTATGGCTACACCTTC.

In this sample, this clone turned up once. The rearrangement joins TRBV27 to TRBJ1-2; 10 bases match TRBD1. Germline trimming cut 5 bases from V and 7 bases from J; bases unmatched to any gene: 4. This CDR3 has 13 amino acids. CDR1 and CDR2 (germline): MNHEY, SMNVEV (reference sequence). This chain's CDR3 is CASSAGTGVGYTF. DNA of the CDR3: TGTGCCAGCAGTGCCGGGACAGGGGTTGGCTACACCTTC.

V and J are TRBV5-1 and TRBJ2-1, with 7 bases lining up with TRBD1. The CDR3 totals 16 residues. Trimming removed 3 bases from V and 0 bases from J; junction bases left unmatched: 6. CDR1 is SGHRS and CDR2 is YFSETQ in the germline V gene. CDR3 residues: CASSSTGTLSYNEQFF. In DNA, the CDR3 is TGCGCCAGCAGCTCGACAGGGACCCTCTCCTACAATGAGCAGTTCTTC.

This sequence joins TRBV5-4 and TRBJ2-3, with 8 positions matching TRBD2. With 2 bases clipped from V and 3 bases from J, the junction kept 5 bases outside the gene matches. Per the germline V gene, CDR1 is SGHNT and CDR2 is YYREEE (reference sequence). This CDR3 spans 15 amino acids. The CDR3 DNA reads TGTGCCAGCAGCTTTCGAGCGGGAGAGACAGATACGCAGTATTTT. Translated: CASSFRAGETDTQYF.

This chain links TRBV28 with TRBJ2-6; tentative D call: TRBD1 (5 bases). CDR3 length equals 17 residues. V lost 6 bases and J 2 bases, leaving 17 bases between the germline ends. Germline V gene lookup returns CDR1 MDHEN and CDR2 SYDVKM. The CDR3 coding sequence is TGTGCCAGCAGAAAGCTGTCAGGGTCAACTGGGGCCAACGTCCTGACTTTC. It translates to CASRKLSGSTGANVLTF.

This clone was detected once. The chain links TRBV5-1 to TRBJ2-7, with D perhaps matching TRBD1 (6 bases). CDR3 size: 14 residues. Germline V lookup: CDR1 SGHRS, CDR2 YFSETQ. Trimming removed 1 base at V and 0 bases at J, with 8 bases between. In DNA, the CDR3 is TGCGCCAGCAGCTTGACAGGGTCCTCCTACGAGCAGTACTTC. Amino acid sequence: CASSLTGSSYEQYF.

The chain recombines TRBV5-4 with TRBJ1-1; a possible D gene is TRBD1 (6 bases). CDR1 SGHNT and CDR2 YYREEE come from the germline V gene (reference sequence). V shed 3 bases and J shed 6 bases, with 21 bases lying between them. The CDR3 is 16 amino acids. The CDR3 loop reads CASSSGQGRTAPEAFF. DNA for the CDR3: TGTGCCAGCAGCTCGGGTCAGGGGCGGACGGCCCCTGAAGCTTTCTTT.

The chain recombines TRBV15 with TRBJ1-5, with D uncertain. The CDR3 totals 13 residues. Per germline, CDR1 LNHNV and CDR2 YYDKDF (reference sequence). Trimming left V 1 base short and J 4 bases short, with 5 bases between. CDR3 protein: CATSRGPNQPQHF. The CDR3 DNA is TGTGCCACCAGCAGAGGGCCGAATCAGCCCCAGCATTTT.

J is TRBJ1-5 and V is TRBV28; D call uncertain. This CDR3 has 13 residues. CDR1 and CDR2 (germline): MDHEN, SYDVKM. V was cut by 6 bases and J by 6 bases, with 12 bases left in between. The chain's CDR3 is CASRLRGSQPQHF. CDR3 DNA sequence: TGTGCCAGCAGACTACGAGGGAGTCAGCCCCAGCATTTT.

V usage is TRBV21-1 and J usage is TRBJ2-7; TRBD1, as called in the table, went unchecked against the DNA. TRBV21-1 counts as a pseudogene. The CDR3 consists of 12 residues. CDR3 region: CASTRGQTAQYF. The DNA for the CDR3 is TGTGCCAGCACAAGGGGGCAGACGGCGCAGTACTTC.

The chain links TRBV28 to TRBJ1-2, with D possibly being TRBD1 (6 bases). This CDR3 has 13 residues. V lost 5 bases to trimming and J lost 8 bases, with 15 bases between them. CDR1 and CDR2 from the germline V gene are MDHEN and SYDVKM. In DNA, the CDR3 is TGTGCCAGCAGTGACGCAGGGGATTCGGGCTACACCTTC. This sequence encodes CASSDAGDSGYTF.

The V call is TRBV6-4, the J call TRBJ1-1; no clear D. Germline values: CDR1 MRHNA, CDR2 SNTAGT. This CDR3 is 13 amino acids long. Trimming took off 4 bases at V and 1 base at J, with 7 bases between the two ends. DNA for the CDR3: TGTGCCAGCAGTGGAGGGCCGAACACTGAAGCTTTCTTT. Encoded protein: CASSGGPNTEAFF.